The 2 T cell receptor beta chains in this list originate from one sample, sequenced in a study of human thymus T cells. Resections removed during corrective heart surgery provided the thymus tissue used. Clones were read by immunoSEQ multiplex PCR, and TCRdb kept only the in-frame ones, dropping some. The table includes tens of thousands of clones, roughly 96% detected once. The sample consisted of thymus tissue. The receptors derive from a boy younger than two with a congenital heart defect but otherwise immunologically healthy.

This chain connects TRBV6-5 to TRBJ2-2, with D possibly being TRBD2 (5 bases). Germline CDR1 reads MNHEY; CDR2 reads SVGAGI. CDR3 size: 14 residues. Trimming took 4 bases from V and 6 from J, leaving 12 bases between them. CDR3 in amino acids: CASSSRTVAGELFF. DNA of the CDR3: TGTGCCAGCAGTTCCCGGACTGTGGCCGGGGAGCTGTTTTTT.

V usage is TRBV20-1 and J usage is TRBJ2-5; D is undetermined. The V gene lost 4 bases and the J gene lost 1 base, with 4 bases spanning the gap. There are 11 residues in the CDR3. The V gene's germline CDR1 is DFQATT and CDR2 SNEGSKA (reference sequence). DNA of the CDR3: TGCAGTGCTATACTCCAAGAGACCCAGTACTTC. This sequence encodes CSAILQETQYF.